A single sample gave rise to the 14 T cell receptor beta chains below, sequenced in a study of Graves' ophthalmopathy and Graves' hyperthyroidism. The authors amplified TCR beta CDR3 regions, and they did so from RNA transcripts for repertoire sequencing. First-round RT-PCR with HTBI primers preceded a second-round multiplex PCR. From the multiplex PCR reads, TCRdb called clonotypes with MiXCR, one entry per CDR3 protein. The sample shows about 500,000 distinct CDR3 sequences, around 14% of them seen only once. Sequenced: blood. The receptor set was obtained from a woman under 40 with Graves' ophthalmopathy.

The rearrangement links TRBV4-1 to TRBJ2-7; TRBD1 is a possible D gene (5 bases). The CDR3 is 15 amino acids. Germline V gives CDR1 MGHRA, CDR2 YSYEKL. With 3 bases removed from V and 4 bases from J, the gap between germline ends came to 16 bases. As DNA, the CDR3 is TGCGCCAGCAGCCAGCCGCGTGGGGCAGGATACGAGCAGTACTTC. This encodes CASSQPRGAGYEQYF.

This clonotype has at least ten counts. This chain links TRBV6-1 with TRBJ1-1; D is uncertain. CDR1 is MNHNS and CDR2 is SASEGT in the germline V gene. The CDR3 contains 14 residues. The V gene lost 3 bases and the J gene lost 4 bases, with 12 bases spanning the gap. CDR3 sequence: CASSDRPIFTEAFF. The CDR3 coding sequence is TGTGCCAGCAGTGACCGGCCGATTTTCACTGAAGCTTTCTTT.

This clonotype has at least ten counts. J is TRBJ2-7 and V is TRBV4-1; tentative D call: TRBD1 (5 bases). This CDR3 region has 13 residues. In germline, CDR1 is MGHRA, CDR2 YSYEKL. V lost 3 bases and J lost 6, with 12 bases in between. CDR3 residues: CASSQGPRAEQYF. The CDR3 nucleotides read TGCGCCAGCAGCCAGGGGCCCCGGGCCGAGCAGTACTTC.

This clonotype was picked up many times. This rearrangement joins TRBV19 to TRBJ1-5; a possible D gene is TRBD1 (5 bases). Trimming pared 4 bases from V and 4 bases from J, leaving 11 bases between. The CDR3 has 14 amino acids. Per the germline V gene, CDR1 is LNHDA and CDR2 is SQIVND (reference sequence). For the CDR3, the DNA is TGTGCCAGTAGTACAGGGTCACTAAATCAGCCCCAGCATTTT. Its protein is CASSTGSLNQPQHF.

This clonotype was recorded many times. This rearrangement joins TRBV7-8 to TRBJ1-2, with D possibly matching TRBD1 (5 bases). V was clipped by 1 base and J by 6 bases, with 12 bases between them. Per the germline V gene, CDR1 is SGHVS and CDR2 is FQNEAQ. This CDR3 is built from 14 residues. CDR3 sequence (DNA): TGTGCCAGCAGCTTAGGGGGCGGATTCAATGGCTACACCTTC. It encodes CASSLGGGFNGYTF.

This clonotype was observed at least ten times. The chain has TRBV29-1 and TRBJ2-5, with D perhaps TRBD2 (5 bases). V was cut by 8 bases and J by 4 bases, with 17 bases left in between. The CDR3 runs 13 residues. Germline lookup yields CDR1 SQVTM and CDR2 ANQGSEA. For the CDR3, the DNA is TGCAGCACGCCGTCGGGGAGTGGAGAGACCCAGTACTTC. It is translated as CSTPSGSGETQYF.

The rearrangement joins TRBV6-5 to TRBJ1-6; unclear D gene. The germline gives CDR1 MNHEY, CDR2 SVGAGI. Between the trimmed V and J ends, which lost 1 base and 3 bases, there was a span of 4 bases. This CDR3 is built from 14 residues. CDR3 sequence (DNA): TGTGCCAGCAGTTACTATGTCTATAATTCACCCCTCCACTTT. This codes for CASSYYVYNSPLHF.

This clonotype was picked up many times. The genes are TRBV6-5 and TRBJ2-2; 7 bases line up with TRBD2. With 0 bases clipped from V and 6 bases from J, the junction kept 1 base outside the gene matches. Looked up from germline, CDR1 is MNHEY and CDR2 is SVGAGI. The CDR3 totals 14 residues. The CDR3 loop reads CASSYSGGAGELFF. In nucleotides, the CDR3 is TGTGCCAGCAGTTACTCGGGAGGGGCCGGGGAGCTGTTTTTT.

A note on this clonotype: A much larger clone differs by one base, so this may be a read error. V gene TRBV29-1 combines with J gene TRBJ1-1; D may be TRBD1 (5 bases). The CDR3 has 14 amino acids. Germline CDR1 and CDR2: SQVTM and ANQGSEA. Trimming removed 6 bases from V and 1 base from J, with 15 bases in between. Here the CDR3 DNA reads TGCAGCGTCCGCCCGACAGACTCGAACACTGAAGCTTTCTTT. This gives the protein CSVRPTDSNTEAFF. The full variable domain, its missing parts supplied by reference TRBV29-1 and TRBJ1-1, is SAVISQKPSRDICQRGTSLTIQCQVDSQVTMMFWYRQQPGQSLTLIATANQGSEATYESGFVIDKFPISRPNLTFSTLTVSNMSPEDSSIYLCSVRPTDSNTEAFFGQGTRLTVV.

This clonotype was found many times. The chain links TRBV12-3 or TRBV12-4 to TRBJ1-1; TRBD1 aligns across 7 bases. CDR3 size: 14 residues. V gave up 6 bases and J gave up 1 base; unmatched junction bases: 5. CDR3 bases: TGTGCCAGCAGGTGGGGGGACAGGAACACTGAAGCTTTCTTT. This codes for CASRWGDRNTEAFF.

This clonotype was seen repeatedly, ten times or more. This rearrangement joins TRBV6-5 to TRBJ1-1, with no clear D. V was clipped by 2 bases and J by 10 bases, with 11 bases between them. The length of the CDR3 is 12 residues. Germline values: CDR1 MNHEY, CDR2 SVGAGI. As DNA, the CDR3 is TGTGCCAGCAGTTACGGGGAGGAGGGAGCTTTCTTT. Translation: CASSYGEEGAFF.

The chain carries TRBV7-6 and TRBJ2-5; D may be TRBD2 (6 bases). CDR1 and CDR2 from the germline V gene are SGHVS and FNYEAQ. The length of the CDR3 is 15 residues. V lost 1 base, J lost 5 bases, and 14 bases lay in between. CDR3 in amino acids: CASSLDPGVDETQYF. CDR3 in DNA: TGTGCCAGCAGCTTAGACCCGGGAGTGGATGAGACCCAGTACTTC.

This chain joins TRBV18 and TRBJ2-7, with D possibly TRBD2 on 5 matching bases. V was cut by 6 bases and J by 3 bases, with 12 bases left in between. Germline CDR1 and CDR2: KGHSH and LQKENI. The CDR3 sequence is 13 residues long. The CDR3 loop reads CASSSTRFYEQYF. Here the CDR3 DNA reads TGTGCCAGCTCGTCTACTAGATTCTACGAGCAGTACTTC.

This clonotype was recorded many times. The chain links TRBV12-3 or TRBV12-4 to TRBJ1-5; a possible D gene is TRBD1 (5 bases). The CDR3 runs to 15 residues. Trimming left V 2 bases short and J 10 bases short, with 18 bases between. CDR3 sequence: CASSLHRQGPDPQHF. CDR3 sequence (DNA): TGTGCCAGCAGTTTACATCGCCAGGGCCCGGATCCCCAGCATTTT.